This section outlines one TCR beta chain sequence together with its context. Its specificity is unknown. CDR3 size: 16 residues. V lost 4 bases to trimming and J lost 6 bases; unmatched junction nucleotides: 10. Per germline, CDR1 SGHAT and CDR2 FQNNGV. Original processing notes: ImmunoSEQ yielded junction-only sequences lacking quality scores, so filtering differed. Measured with immunoSEQ multiplex PCR; TCRdb has only the in-frame clones, and not every one. V and J calls plus clone size are reproduced from that table; the DNA served to infer D and trimming. The table lists approximately 2.4 million clones, around 95% of them singletons. This sample was taken from a study of shared clonotypes between healthy human individuals. Findings and caveats of the study: Expectations were that clonotype sharing among donors would be affected by sequencing depth. The study found 4.5% to 6% of naive CD4 clonotypes shared across four donors. Few donors limited the genetic and exposure-history diversity represented.

The rearrangement joins TRBV11-2 to TRBJ1-5; the match to TRBD1 covers 9 bases. The sequence came from a man between 18 and 35 years old in good health. Sequenced input: naive CD4+ T cells sorted from blood. Subset denoted: CD45RA+ positively selected. CDR3 nucleotides: TGTGCCAGCAGCTCTTATAGGGGGACAGGGCCTCAGCCCCAGCATTTT. It translates to CASSSYRGTGPQPQHF.